This TCR beta chain is drawn from a study of regulatory T cells in long-lasting Graves disease. Study summary: Duration of antithyroid drug therapy among newly diagnosed Graves' patients was under 3 months.

Time point noted: newly diagnosed GD, antithyroid drugs for less than 3 months. Making the TCR library involved RNA that had been extracted from PBMCs. In this sample, this clonotype turned up many times. The antigen remains undetermined. V dropped 5 bases and J dropped 5 bases, with 19 bases sitting between them. This CDR3 has 15 residues. Building of the TCR beta libraries involved iRepertoire HTBI primers and Arm-PCR of CDR3 regions. TCRdb ran MiXCR on the multiplex PCR reads and lists one entry per CDR3 protein. The sample lists hundreds of thousands of distinct CDR3 sequences, about 16% seen once, with around 12% in the top ten. Regarding the study as a whole: TCR diversity in persistent Graves' patients was below that of newly diagnosed ones. Analysis covered peripheral blood alone, not thyroid tissue.

In addition, the sample was reused for a study of T cells in Graves' hyperthyroidism and ophthalmopathy. That study reports: The HTBI primer set served for first-round RT-PCR of the TCR CDR3.

The chain is built from TRBV12-3 or TRBV12-4 and TRBJ2-7; D is undetermined. The sequence was obtained from a man between 18 and 29 years old with Graves disease. The specimen comprised peripheral blood mononuclear cells (PBMCs), sampled at new diagnosis, from a patient treated with antithyroid drugs. Here the CDR3 reads CASSPSPAQSNEQYF. Written as DNA, the CDR3 is TGTGCCAGCAGTCCAAGCCCAGCGCAGTCGAACGAGCAGTACTTC.